The 3 T cell receptor beta chains in this list originate from one sample, sequenced in a study of T cell repertoires in cytomegalovirus infection. The antigens for these receptors are not known. Each CDR3 protein is one row after TCRdb ran MiXCR on the reads. This table holds some 350,000 distinct CDR3 sequences, around 29% found once. Sample: cultured PBMCs, taken from culture after CMV antigen stimulation. These TCRs come from a human donor in good health (CMV status not recorded). Some clones in this sample may be carry-over from other donors' samples.

This clonotype was observed many times. The rearrangement uses TRBV7-6 and TRBJ2-3; the D is unclear. CDR1 and CDR2 (germline): SGHVS, FNYEAQ. CDR3 length: 14 amino acids. The ends were cut back, 5 bases at V and 1 base at J, with 10 bases in the middle. CDR3 sequence reads: CASSLASGTDTQYF. Here the CDR3 DNA reads TGTGCCAGCAGCCTGGCGAGCGGCACAGATACGCAGTATTTT.

This chain links TRBV2 with TRBJ2-1; TRBD1 matches at 8 bases. Germline trimming cut 2 bases from V and 3 bases from J; bases unmatched to any gene: 6. Germline-derived CDR1 and CDR2 are SNHLY and FYNNEI. CDR3 length equals 16 residues. DNA for the CDR3: TGTGCCAGCAGTGAAAGGGGACAGGTTCTCTACAATGAGCAGTTCTTC. This translates into CASSERGQVLYNEQFF.

In its sample, this clonotype was seen once. The rearrangement joins TRBV4-2 to TRBJ1-3; D may be TRBD1 (5 bases). This CDR3 region has 16 residues. The germline V and J ends were trimmed by 1 base and 0 bases, with 10 bases remaining between them. CDR1 and CDR2 (germline): LGHNA, YNFKEQ. The CDR3 nucleotides are TGTGCCAGCAGCCAAGTTCAGGGAAGCTCTGGAAACACCATATATTTT. It codes for CASSQVQGSSGNTIYF.